A selection of T cell receptor beta chains follows, all from one sample in a study of shared clonotypes between healthy human individuals. Generated by immunoSEQ multiplex PCR, the TCRdb table keeps only in-frame clones and is missing some. Found here are more than 900,000 clones, about 84% of them singletons; the top ten hold 0.5% to 0.65%. The material sequenced was memory CD4+ T cells from PBMCs. The receptors here all came from a man younger than 35 in good health. Some clones in this sample may be carry-over from other donors' samples. CDR3s include the opening cysteine and the closing phenylalanine or tryptophan. The D gene is left open where the match is weak. Clone size is shown for a subset of rows, as once, few, many or a class of expanded clone.

>-|TRBJ2-7|-|TRBV5-1|14
CASSSNGQRLEQYF
TGCGCCAGCAGCTCAAACGGACAGCGTTTGGAGCAGTACTTC
>-|TRBJ2-7|TRBD1|TRBV4-2|17
CASSQEVGGQGKDEQYF
TGTGCCAGCAGCCAAGAGGTGGGGGGACAGGGGAAGGACGAGCAGTACTTC
>-|TRBJ1-2|-|TRBV19|14
CASSLWPYRDGYTF
TGTGCCAGTAGTTTGTGGCCCTACCGCGATGGCTACACCTTC
>-|TRBJ2-3|-|TRBV5-5|14
CASSLLSGTDTQYF
TGTGCCAGCAGCTTGCTAAGCGGCACAGATACGCAGTATTTT
>-|TRBJ1-2|-|TRBV30|10
CAWSVISYTF
TGTGCCTGGAGTGTAATAAGCTACACCTTC
>-|TRBJ2-5|-|TRBV7-2|12
CASSRLRETQYF
TGTGCCAGCAGCCGCCTGAGGGAGACCCAGTACTTC
>-|TRBJ1-5|-|TRBV6-5|13
CASSYSFGQPQHF
TGTGCCAGCAGTTATTCCTTTGGTCAGCCCCAGCATTTT
>-|TRBJ2-7|-|TRBV28|12
CASRTPGHEQYF
TGTGCCAGCAGAACCCCGGGCCACGAGCAGTACTTC
>-|TRBJ2-1|TRBD1|TRBV4-2|18
CASSQANQWDRIYNEQFF
TGTGCCAGCAGCCAAGCTAACCAGTGGGACAGGATTTACAATGAGCAGTTCTTC
>-|TRBJ2-3|TRBD1|TRBV6-5|15
CASSTPGQGTDTQYF
TGTGCCAGCAGTACCCCGGGACAGGGTACAGATACGCAGTATTTT
>-|TRBJ2-3|-|TRBV2|12
CASSALTDTQYF
TGTGCCAGCAGCGCCCTCACAGATACGCAGTATTTT
>-|TRBJ1-2|-|TRBV15|13
CATSRDGSGGYTF
TGTGCCACCAGCAGAGATGGGTCGGGTGGCTACACCTTC
>-|TRBJ2-1|-|TRBV6-5|13
CASQTGLMTEKFF
TGTGCCAGCCAAACGGGGCTGATGACGGAGAAGTTCTTC
>-|TRBJ2-7|-|TRBV7-9|14
CASSLLASDYEQYF
TGTGCCAGCAGCTTGTTAGCTAGTGACTACGAGCAGTACTTC
>-|TRBJ2-3|TRBD2|TRBV27|17
CASSSTDGLAGTDTQYF
TGTGCCAGCAGTTCGACCGATGGGCTAGCGGGCACAGATACGCAGTATTTT
>once|TRBJ1-5|-|TRBV4-2|16
CASSQVLAGRGQPQHF
TGTGCCAGCAGCCAAGTTTTGGCAGGGCGAGGCCAGCCCCAGCATTTT
>-|TRBJ1-1|TRBD1|TRBV10-3|14
CAMKTGPQNTEAFF
TGTGCCATGAAGACAGGGCCCCAGAACACTGAAGCTTTCTTT
>-|TRBJ1-4|-|TRBV5-5|16
CASSLGQIATNEKLFF
TGTGCCAGCAGCTTAGGACAGATTGCAACTAATGAAAAACTGTTTTTT
>-|TRBJ1-2|-|TRBV5-1|12
CASSFSQNGYTF
TGCGCCAGCAGCTTCAGCCAGAATGGCTACACCTTC
>-|TRBJ2-1|-|TRBV11-2|18
CASSLEGMSTSSYNEQFF
TGTGCCAGCAGCTTAGAGGGCATGTCTACGAGCTCCTACAATGAGCAGTTCTTC
>-|TRBJ2-7|-|TRBV7-2|11
CASSFYYEQYF
TGTGCCAGCAGCTTCTACTACGAGCAGTACTTC
>-|TRBJ1-2|-|TRBV28|15
CASSLGSAFHYGYTF
TGTGCCAGCAGTTTAGGGTCAGCCTTTCACTATGGCTACACCTTC
>-|TRBJ1-1|-|TRBV7-2|15
CASSPWSRSNTEAFF
TGTGCCAGCAGCCCCTGGAGTCGATCGAACACTGAAGCTTTCTTT
>-|TRBJ2-2|TRBD2|TRBV9|15
CASRTGTTLTGELFF
TGTGCCAGCAGGACTGGGACTACTCTCACCGGGGAGCTGTTTTTT
>-|TRBJ2-3|TRBD1|TRBV5-6|15
CASSLGGQGPDTQYF
TGTGCCAGCAGCTTGGGGGGACAGGGGCCAGATACGCAGTATTTT
>-|TRBJ2-7|TRBD1|TRBV5-4|15
CASSPGQGQGYEQYF
TGTGCCAGCAGCCCGGGACAGGGGCAAGGGTACGAGCAGTACTTC
>-|TRBJ2-2|-|TRBV10-3|14
CAINKGQNTGELFF
TGTGCCATCAATAAGGGACAGAACACCGGGGAGCTGTTTTTT
>many|TRBJ2-3|TRBD2|TRBV9|15
CASSVGGRAGDTQYF
TGTGCCAGCAGCGTAGGCGGGAGGGCCGGAGATACGCAGTATTTT
>-|TRBJ2-5|-|TRBV28|11
CASSEHGTQYF
TGTGCCAGCAGTGAGCACGGCACCCAGTACTTC
>-|TRBJ1-2|-|TRBV19|14
CASRPYGNLYGYTF
TGTGCCAGTAGGCCCTATGGAAATTTGTATGGCTACACCTTC
>-|TRBJ2-7|TRBD2|TRBV7-9|17
CASSLDTGRALTYEQYF
TGTGCCAGCAGCTTGGACACGGGGAGGGCTTTAACCTACGAGCAGTACTTC
>-|TRBJ2-1|-|TRBV20-1|11
CSVRGLGEQFF
TGCAGTGTAAGGGGTTTGGGTGAGCAGTTCTTC